The rows below give T cell receptor beta chains drawn from one sample of a study of blood T cell repertoires in COVID-19. TCRdb's table, derived via immunoSEQ multiplex PCR, lists solely in-frame clones and lacks some. The sample records approximately 50,000 clones, roughly 89% being singletons. Material: peripheral blood. The receptors shown here come from a man aged 80 or over with active or convalescent COVID-19. Both conserved end residues are part of each CDR3. The D gene is left open where the match is weak. Clone size appears in some rows only: once, few, many, or a class for an expanded clone.

TRBJ2-7 . . TRBV28 CASSLLGTMYEQYF TGTGCCAGCAGTTTACTTGGGACAATGTACGAGCAGTACTTC
TRBJ1-5 . . TRBV19 CASSMTGDSNQPQHF TGTGCCAGTAGTATGACAGGAGATAGCAATCAGCCCCAGCATTTT
TRBJ2-1 . . TRBV6-2/TRBV6-3 CASSTRQGGYNEQFF TGTGCCAGCAGTACGAGGCAAGGGGGCTACAATGAGCAGTTCTTC
TRBJ2-7 . . TRBV18 CASSPHPELTYEQYF TGTGCCAGCTCACCACACCCGGAGCTAACCTACGAGCAGTACTTC
TRBJ1-2 TRBD1 . TRBV6-5 CASSLEGGASYGYTF TGTGCCAGCAGTTTGGAAGGGGGCGCGAGCTATGGCTACACCTTC
TRBJ1-2 . . TRBV19 CASSITGEGYGYTF TGTGCCAGTAGTATAACCGGGGAAGGCTATGGCTACACCTTC
TRBJ2-3 . . TRBV11-3 CASSSKVGGRGTDTQYF TGTGCCAGCAGCAGCAAGGTAGGTGGGAGAGGAACAGATACGCAGTATTTT
TRBJ2-1 . . TRBV5-1 CASSFAGHVVLGEQFF TGCGCCAGCAGCTTTGCAGGGCACGTGGTTTTGGGTGAGCAGTTCTTC
TRBJ2-7 TRBD1 . TRBV6-5 CASSPQGAEQYF TGTGCCAGCAGTCCTCAGGGGGCCGAGCAGTACTTC
TRBJ1-1 . . TRBV10-2 CASSESGTLTFF TGCGCCAGCAGTGAGTCTGGGACACTGACTTTCTTT
TRBJ2-7 TRBD2 . TRBV18 CASSPPVTSGLYEQYF TGTGCCAGCTCACCACCAGTGACTAGCGGGCTCTACGAGCAGTACTTC
TRBJ1-3 . . TRBV30 CAWDLGGAGNTIYF TGTGCCTGGGACCTCGGGGGGGCTGGAAACACCATATATTTT
TRBJ2-7 . . TRBV7-6 CASSLGEIYEQYF TGTGCCAGCAGCTTAGGGGAGATCTACGAGCAGTACTTC
TRBJ1-5 TRBD1 once TRBV9 CASSEGGQGADQPQHF TGTGCCAGCAGCGAGGGTGGGCAGGGGGCTGATCAGCCCCAGCATTTT
TRBJ2-1 TRBD2 . TRBV7-9 CASSLGTTSGGASNEQFF TGTGCCAGCAGCTTGGGTACTACTAGCGGGGGGGCTTCTAATGAGCAGTTCTTC
TRBJ2-7 TRBD1 . TRBV24-1 CATSDTTGQGAYEQYF TGTGCCACCAGTGATACAACCGGACAGGGGGCCTACGAGCAGTACTTC
TRBJ1-2 . . TRBV5-4 CASSSDSLYYGYTF TGTGCCAGCAGCTCGGACAGCTTATACTATGGCTACACCTTC
TRBJ2-5 TRBD2 . TRBV28 CASSLGAAGGLQETQYF TGTGCCAGCAGTTTAGGGGCTGCGGGGGGCCTCCAAGAGACCCAGTACTTC
TRBJ2-3 TRBD2 . TRBV5-4 CASSLGGSEGTDTQYF TGTGCCAGCAGCTTGGGCGGGAGTGAGGGCACAGATACGCAGTATTTT
TRBJ2-2 . . TRBV4-3 CASSQQRQDGELFF TGCGCCAGCAGCCAGCAACGACAGGACGGGGAGCTGTTTTTT
TRBJ2-7 TRBD1 . TRBV28 CASRDTGGEQYF TGTGCCAGCAGGGATACAGGGGGAGAGCAGTACTTC
TRBJ1-5 TRBD1 . TRBV28 CASSAGTGVSNQPQHF TGTGCCAGCAGTGCCGGGACAGGGGTAAGCAATCAGCCCCAGCATTTT
TRBJ2-1 . . TRBV7-9 CASSLGNSLEQFF TGTGCCAGCAGCTTAGGTAACTCTTTAGAGCAGTTCTTC
TRBJ1-1 . . TRBV6-5 CAAGSTEAFF TGTGCCGCGGGAAGCACTGAAGCTTTCTTT
TRBJ1-5 TRBD1 . TRBV2 CASSGPGGGNQPQHF TGTGCCAGCAGCGGCCCAGGGGGAGGCAATCAGCCCCAGCATTTT
TRBJ2-7 . few TRBV13 CASSSGFSEQYF TGTGCCAGCAGCTCAGGGTTTTCGGAGCAGTACTTC
TRBJ2-5 . . TRBV3-1/TRBV3-2 CASSQDGETQYF TGTGCCAGCAGCCAAGACGGAGAGACCCAGTACTTC
TRBJ2-7 . . TRBV20-1 CSANRVYEQYF TGCAGTGCTAACAGGGTTTACGAGCAGTACTTC
TRBJ1-4 . . TRBV5-1 CASSPGRVGDEKLFF TGCGCCAGCAGCCCCGGCAGGGTGGGCGATGAAAAACTGTTTTTT
TRBJ1-1 TRBD1 once TRBV19 CASSPQGATEAFF TGTGCCAGTAGTCCACAGGGGGCCACTGAAGCTTTCTTT
TRBJ2-3 . . TRBV7-2 CASSLGGDVTDTQYF TGTGCCAGCAGCTTAGGCGGGGATGTTACAGATACGCAGTATTTT
TRBJ2-7 TRBD1 . TRBV10-1 CASSGIRTGGYNEQYF TGCGCCAGCAGTGGGATCCGGACAGGGGGCTATAACGAGCAGTACTTC
TRBJ2-5 TRBD2 . TRBV9 CATSRGDGTTQYF TGTGCCACCTCCCGGGGGGACGGGACGACCCAGTACTTC
TRBJ1-5 . . TRBV6-2/TRBV6-3 CASSYSTRVMGNQPQHF TGTGCCAGCAGTTACTCTACCCGGGTAATGGGCAATCAGCCCCAGCATTTT
TRBJ2-3 . . TRBV7-2 CASSLALLAADTQYF TGTGCCAGCAGCTTAGCTTTACTAGCTGCAGATACGCAGTATTTT
TRBJ1-2 . . TRBV10-3 CAISDNYTF TGTGCCATCAGTGACAACTACACCTTC
TRBJ1-2 . . TRBV6-6 CASLAPGRANYGYTF TGTGCCAGCCTCGCCCCGGGGAGGGCGAACTATGGCTACACCTTC
TRBJ2-7 TRBD2 . TRBV5-4 CASSFAGRGSGEQYF TGTGCCAGCAGCTTCGCGGGGCGGGGGTCGGGGGAGCAGTACTTC
TRBJ2-5 TRBD1 medium-sized TRBV27 CASSLAWDRGGQETQYF TGTGCCAGCAGTTTGGCCTGGGACAGGGGGGGCCAAGAGACCCAGTACTTC
TRBJ1-2 . . TRBV5-6 CASSLPSNYGYTF TGTGCCAGCAGCTTACCCAGTAACTATGGCTACACCTTC
TRBJ2-3 . . TRBV10-1 CASSEGRGSTDTQYF TGCGCCAGCAGTGAAGGGAGGGGGAGCACAGATACGCAGTATTTT
TRBJ2-7 TRBD1 . TRBV6-2/TRBV6-3 CASTPAGQGTYEQYF TGTGCCAGCACCCCGGCGGGACAGGGGACCTACGAGCAGTACTTC
TRBJ2-7 TRBD1 . TRBV19 CASSARDRTYEQYF TGTGCCAGTAGTGCCCGGGACAGGACCTACGAGCAGTACTTC
TRBJ2-2 . . TRBV19 CASSRRGLDTGELFF TGTGCCAGTAGTAGACGAGGGTTGGACACCGGGGAGCTGTTTTTT
TRBJ1-5 TRBD1 . TRBV28 CASSRQLQGADQPQHF TGTGCCAGCAGCCGACAGCTACAGGGGGCAGATCAGCCCCAGCATTTT
TRBJ2-5 . . TRBV4-3 CASSQATRFPETQYF TGCGCCAGCAGCCAGGCCACTAGGTTTCCAGAGACCCAGTACTTC
TRBJ2-7 TRBD1 . TRBV5-1 CASSFSGTGPYEQYF TGCGCCAGCAGCTTTTCTGGGACAGGTCCCTACGAGCAGTACTTC